The next 12 T cell receptor beta chains were all read from a single sample in a study of graft-versus-host responses after intestinal transplantation. Method: immunoSEQ multiplex PCR; TCRdb's copy keeps in-frame clones and lacks some. The sample holds about 45,000 clones, roughly nine tenths seen once. The material was PBMCs, obtained 524 days after transplant. Receptors originate from a human patient who received an intestinal transplant, so some T cells may come from the graft donor.

The V gene is TRBV5-1, the J gene TRBJ1-6; the D is unclear. Germline values: CDR1 SGHRS, CDR2 YFSETQ. The CDR3 is 17 amino acids. V was shortened by 4 bases and J by 3 bases, with 17 bases between the two germline ends. CDR3 in amino acids: CASSRLGGQVYNSPLHF. As DNA, the CDR3 is TGCGCCAGCAGCCGGCTAGGCGGGCAGGTCTATAATTCACCCCTCCACTTT.

The chain carries TRBV4-3 and TRBJ2-3; D is unresolved. Germline CDR1 reads LGHNA; CDR2 reads YSLEER. This CDR3 has 13 residues. V gave up 0 bases and J gave up 3 bases, with 4 bases separating them. This CDR3 reads CASSQEMTDTQYF. DNA of the CDR3: TGCGCCAGCAGCCAAGAGATGACAGATACGCAGTATTTT.

The chain carries TRBV18 and TRBJ1-5; TRBD1 matches 8 bases. Trimming at V came to 3 bases and at J to 5 bases, leaving 9 bases not matched to a gene. CDR1 and CDR2 (germline): KGHSH, LQKENI. This CDR3 is built from 16 residues. CDR3 DNA: TGTGCCAGCTCACCGCGAGGACAGGGATTTGATCAGCCCCAGCATTTT. Its protein is CASSPRGQGFDQPQHF.

The rearrangement joins TRBV5-1 to TRBJ1-2; tentative D call: TRBD1 (6 bases). This CDR3 contains 15 residues. Germline values: CDR1 SGHRS, CDR2 YFSETQ. The germline V and J ends were trimmed by 2 bases and 2 bases, with 13 bases remaining between them. The chain's CDR3 is CASSFSGQLNYGYTF. The CDR3 DNA is TGCGCCAGCAGCTTTTCAGGACAGCTCAACTATGGCTACACCTTC. Using reference TRBV5-1 and TRBJ1-2 for the parts outside the CDR3, the full variable domain is KAGVTQTPRYLIKTRGQQVTLSCSPISGHRSVSWYQQTPGQGLQFLFEYFSETQRNKGNFPGRFSGRQFSNSRSEMNVSTLELGDSALYLCASSFSGQLNYGYTFGSGTRLTVV.

The rearrangement joins TRBV19 to TRBJ2-3; no clear D gene. The CDR3 loop spans 14 amino acids. Trimming left V 11 bases short and J 2 bases short, with 17 bases between. Germline CDR1 and CDR2: LNHDA and SQIVND (reference sequence). CDR3 coding DNA: TGTGCCGCACGTTCCGGGTTTGACACAGATACGCAGTATTTT. Its protein product is CAARSGFDTDTQYF. Combining the CDR3 with reference TRBV19 and TRBJ2-3 gives the whole variable domain DGGITQSPKYLFRKEGQNVTLSCEQNLNHDAMYWYRQDPGQGLRLIYYSQIVNDFQKGDIAEGYSVSREKKESFPLTVTSAQKNPTAFYLCAARSGFDTDTQYFGPGTRLTVL.

This chain joins TRBV28 and TRBJ1-1; no reliable D call. The V gene lost 8 bases and the J gene lost 3 bases, with 4 bases spanning the gap. The CDR3 totals 10 residues. Germline V gives CDR1 MDHEN, CDR2 SYDVKM. CDR3 in amino acids: CASVDTEAFF. CDR3 sequence (DNA): TGTGCCAGCGTAGACACTGAAGCTTTCTTT.

CDR3 nucleotide sequence: TGCAGCGTTAATAGCAGGGGACCAACCGGGGTCTATGGCTACACCTTC. This sequence encodes CSVNSRGPTGVYGYTF. This chain joins TRBV29-1 and TRBJ1-2, with D possibly matching TRBD1 (6 bases). V lost 5 bases and J 4 bases, leaving 23 bases between the germline ends. The CDR3 length is 16 residues. The germline V gene encodes CDR1 SQVTM and CDR2 ANQGSEA.

The chain joins TRBV5-1 to TRBJ1-2; D unclear. The CDR3 has 15 residues. Germline V gene sequence: CDR1 SGHRS, CDR2 YFSETQ. The V end was cut by 1 base, the J end by 6 bases, with 16 bases between. CDR3: CASSLNGDVTDGYTF. DNA for the CDR3: TGCGCCAGCAGCTTGAACGGAGATGTAACGGATGGCTACACCTTC.

This clone was seen just once. The gene calls are TRBV7-9 and TRBJ2-3, with 9 positions matching TRBD2. The germline gives CDR1 SEHNR, CDR2 FQNEAQ (reference sequence). Trimming removed 5 bases from V and 0 bases from J; junction bases left unmatched: 3. This CDR3 contains 15 residues. The CDR3 here is CASSVTSGSTDTQYF. CDR3 DNA: TGTGCCAGCAGCGTGACTAGCGGTAGCACAGATACGCAGTATTTT.

The table lists this clone with a few counts. The chain carries TRBV5-1 and TRBJ1-5; unclear D gene. Trimming took 0 bases from V and 1 from J, leaving 5 bases between them. The CDR3 runs 14 residues. Per germline, CDR1 SGHRS and CDR2 YFSETQ. CDR3: CASSLEGSNQPQHF. The CDR3 DNA is TGCGCCAGCAGCTTGGAGGGAAGCAATCAGCCCCAGCATTTT.

The chain links TRBV6-5 to TRBJ2-3; no reliable D call. CDR3 length: 15 residues. V was cut by 2 bases and J by 2 bases, with 11 bases left in between. Germline CDR1 reads MNHEY; CDR2 reads SVGAGI. The CDR3 DNA reads as TGTGCCAGCAGTTACCTCGCGGCACACACAGATACGCAGTATTTT. Protein: CASSYLAAHTDTQYF.

The chain uses TRBV7-9 and TRBJ1-5, with D possibly matching TRBD1 (5 bases). The germline V gene encodes CDR1 SEHNR and CDR2 FQNEAQ (reference sequence). The length of the CDR3 is 14 residues. V shed 2 bases and J shed 2 bases, with 7 bases lying between them. Here the CDR3 reads CASSLLGGNQPQHF. The CDR3 DNA sequence: TGTGCCAGCAGCTTATTGGGGGGCAATCAGCCCCAGCATTTT. Drawing the rest from reference TRBV7-9 and TRBJ1-5, the complete variable domain is DTGVSQNPRHKITKRGQNVTFRCDPISEHNRLYWYRQTLGQGPEFLTYFQNEAQLEKSRLLSDRFSAERPKGSFSTLEIQRTEQGDSAMYLCASSLLGGNQPQHFGDGTRLSIL.